This TCR beta chain was recorded in a study of Graves' ophthalmopathy and Graves' hyperthyroidism. General study points: Discrimination between ophthalmopathy and stable hyperthyroidism by a 13-signature model showed 85% to 90% sensitivity and over 70% specificity. Appearing in blood as well were most expanded thyroid clonotypes above 0.001 frequency.

Germline V gives CDR1 SQVTM, CDR2 ANQGSEA. The CDR3 runs to 13 residues. V was pared by 7 bases and J by 15 bases, with 16 bases of the junction left unmatched. This clonotype was counted a few times. Antigen specificity is unknown. Other autoimmune diseases, uncontrolled infections, pregnancy or lactation led to the exclusion of patients. RNA served as the template for amplifying TCR beta CDR3 regions. Scientists carried out first-round RT-PCR using HTBI primers and then a second-round multiplex PCR. TCRdb re-analysed the multiplex PCR reads in MiXCR, keeping a single row per CDR3 protein. The data show 450,000 to 600,000 distinct CDR3 sequences, with under 40% seen just once and 3.5% to 5% held by the top ten.

This receptor was identified in an adult man with Graves' hyperthyroidism. The sequencing sample was made of peripheral blood or thyroid tissue (not recorded which). The gene calls are TRBV29-1 and TRBJ2-1, with 9 positions matching TRBD2. As DNA, the CDR3 is TGCAGCGCCCCGGGGCTAGCGGGGATCGTACGGTTCTTC. Residues: CSAPGLAGIVRFF.